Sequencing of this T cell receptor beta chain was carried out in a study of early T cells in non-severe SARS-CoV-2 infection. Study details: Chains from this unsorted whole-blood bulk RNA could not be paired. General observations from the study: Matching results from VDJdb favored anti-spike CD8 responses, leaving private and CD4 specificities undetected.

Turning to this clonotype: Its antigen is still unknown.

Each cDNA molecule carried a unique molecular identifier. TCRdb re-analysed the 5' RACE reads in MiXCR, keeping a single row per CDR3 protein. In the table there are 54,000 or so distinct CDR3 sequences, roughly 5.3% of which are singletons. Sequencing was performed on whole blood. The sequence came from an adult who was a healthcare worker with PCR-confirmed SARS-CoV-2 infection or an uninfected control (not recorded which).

The CDR3 here is CASSRRHSSVSYEQYF. The CDR3 DNA sequence: TGTGCCAGCAGCCGACGCCATAGCTCCGTCTCCTACGAGCAGTACTTC. V gene TRBV5-5 combines with J gene TRBJ2-7; D remains unclear. The CDR3 has 16 residues. In germline, CDR1 is SGHKS, CDR2 YYEKEE (reference sequence). V was trimmed by 4 bases and J by 0 bases, leaving 17 bases between them.